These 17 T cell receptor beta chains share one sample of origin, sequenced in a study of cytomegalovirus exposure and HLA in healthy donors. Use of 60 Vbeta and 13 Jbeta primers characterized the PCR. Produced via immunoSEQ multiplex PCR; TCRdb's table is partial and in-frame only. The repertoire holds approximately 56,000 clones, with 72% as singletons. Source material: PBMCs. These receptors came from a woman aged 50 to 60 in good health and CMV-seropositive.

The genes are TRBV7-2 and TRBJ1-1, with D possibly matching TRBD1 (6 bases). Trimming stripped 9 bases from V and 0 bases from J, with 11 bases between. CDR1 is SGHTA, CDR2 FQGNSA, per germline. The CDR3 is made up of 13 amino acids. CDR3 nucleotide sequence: TGTGCCAGTGCCCAGGGGTTGAACACTGAAGCTTTCTTT. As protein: CASAQGLNTEAFF. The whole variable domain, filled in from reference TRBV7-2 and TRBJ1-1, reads GAGVSQSPSNKVTEKGKDVELRCDPISGHTALYWYRQSLGQGLEFLIYFQGNSAPDKSGLPSDRFSAERTGGSVSTLTIQRTQQEDSAVYLCASAQGLNTEAFFGQGTRLTVV.

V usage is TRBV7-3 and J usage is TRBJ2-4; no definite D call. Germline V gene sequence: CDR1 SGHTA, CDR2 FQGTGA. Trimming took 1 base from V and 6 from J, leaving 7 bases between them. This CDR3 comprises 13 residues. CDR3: CASSLSSGNIQYF. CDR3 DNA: TGTGCCAGCAGCTTAAGTTCGGGAAACATTCAGTACTTC.

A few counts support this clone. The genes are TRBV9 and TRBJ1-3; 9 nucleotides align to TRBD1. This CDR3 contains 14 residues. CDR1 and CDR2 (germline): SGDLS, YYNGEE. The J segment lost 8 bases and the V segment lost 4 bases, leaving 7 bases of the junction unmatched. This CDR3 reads CASSHADRGDTIYF. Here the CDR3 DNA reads TGTGCCAGCAGCCACGCGGACAGGGGAGACACCATATATTTT.

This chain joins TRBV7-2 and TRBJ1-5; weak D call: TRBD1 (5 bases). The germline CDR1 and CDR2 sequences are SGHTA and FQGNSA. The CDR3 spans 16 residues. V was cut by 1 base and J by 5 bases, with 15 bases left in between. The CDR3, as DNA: TGTGCCAGCAGCTTAGGGGGCCTTGTGGGGCATCAGCCCCAGCATTTT. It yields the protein CASSLGGLVGHQPQHF.

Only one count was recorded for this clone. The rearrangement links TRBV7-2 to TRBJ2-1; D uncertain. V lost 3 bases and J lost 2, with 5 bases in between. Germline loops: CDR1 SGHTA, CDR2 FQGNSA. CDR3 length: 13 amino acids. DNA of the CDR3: TGTGCCAGCAGCTTGTCCACCTACAATGAGCAGTTCTTC. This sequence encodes CASSLSTYNEQFF.

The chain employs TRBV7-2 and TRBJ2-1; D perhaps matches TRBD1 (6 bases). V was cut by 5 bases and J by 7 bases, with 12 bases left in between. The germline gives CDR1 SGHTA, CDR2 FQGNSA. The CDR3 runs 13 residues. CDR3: CASSIYRENEQFF. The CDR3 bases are TGTGCCAGCAGCATCTACAGGGAGAATGAGCAGTTCTTC.

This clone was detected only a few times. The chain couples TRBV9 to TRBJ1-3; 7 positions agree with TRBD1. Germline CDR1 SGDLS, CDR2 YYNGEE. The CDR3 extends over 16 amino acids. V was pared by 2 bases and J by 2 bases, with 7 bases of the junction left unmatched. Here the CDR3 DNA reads TGTGCCAGCAGCGTGGGGGAAGGACAGGCTGGAAACACCATATATTTT. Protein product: CASSVGEGQAGNTIYF.

CDR3: CAWAGGGWNTEAFF. The CDR3 DNA sequence: TGTGCCTGGGCAGGGGGCGGGTGGAACACTGAAGCTTTCTTT. V usage is TRBV30 and J usage is TRBJ1-1, with 8 bases lining up with TRBD1. Germline V gene data show CDR1 as GTSNPN and CDR2 as SVGIG (reference sequence). The CDR3 is 14 residues long. The junction had 6 bases not matched to a gene; V was cut back by 5 bases and J by 1 base.

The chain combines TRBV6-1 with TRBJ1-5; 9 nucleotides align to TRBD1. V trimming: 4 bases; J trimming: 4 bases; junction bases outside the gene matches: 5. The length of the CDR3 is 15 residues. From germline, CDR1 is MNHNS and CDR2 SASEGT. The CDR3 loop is CASSGRDRVNQPQHF. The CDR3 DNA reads TGTGCCAGCAGTGGCCGGGACAGGGTGAATCAGCCCCAGCATTTT.

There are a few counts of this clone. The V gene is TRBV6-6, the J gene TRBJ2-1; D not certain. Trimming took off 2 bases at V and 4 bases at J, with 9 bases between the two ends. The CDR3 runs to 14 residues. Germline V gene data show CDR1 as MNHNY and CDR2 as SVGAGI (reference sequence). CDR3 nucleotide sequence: TGTGCCAGCAGTTACCAAAGCGCTTACAATGAGCAGTTCTTC. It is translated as CASSYQSAYNEQFF.

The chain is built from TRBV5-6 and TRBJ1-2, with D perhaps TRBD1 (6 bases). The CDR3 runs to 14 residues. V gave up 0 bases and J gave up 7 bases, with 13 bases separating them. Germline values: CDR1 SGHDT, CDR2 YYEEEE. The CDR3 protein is CASSLGGRGIGYTF. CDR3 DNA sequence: TGTGCCAGCAGCTTGGGGGGCAGGGGAATTGGCTACACCTTC.

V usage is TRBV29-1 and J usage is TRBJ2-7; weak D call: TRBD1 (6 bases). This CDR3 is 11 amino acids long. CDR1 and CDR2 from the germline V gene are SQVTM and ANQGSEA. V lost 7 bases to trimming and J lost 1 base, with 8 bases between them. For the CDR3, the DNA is TGCAGCGCTGGACAGTCCTACGAGCAGTACTTC. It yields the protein CSAGQSYEQYF.

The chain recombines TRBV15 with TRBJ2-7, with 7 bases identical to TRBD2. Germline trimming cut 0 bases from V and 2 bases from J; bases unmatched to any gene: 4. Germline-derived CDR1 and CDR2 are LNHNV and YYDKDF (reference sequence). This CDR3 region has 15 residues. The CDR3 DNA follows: TGTGCCACCAGCAGAGATCCGGGGGGACCCTACGAGCAGTACTTC. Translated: CATSRDPGGPYEQYF.

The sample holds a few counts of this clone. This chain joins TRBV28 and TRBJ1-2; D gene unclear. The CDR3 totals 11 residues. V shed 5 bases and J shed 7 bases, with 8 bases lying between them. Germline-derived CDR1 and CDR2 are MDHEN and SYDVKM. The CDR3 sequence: CASSPSFGYTF. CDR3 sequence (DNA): TGTGCCAGCAGTCCTTCCTTTGGCTACACCTTC.

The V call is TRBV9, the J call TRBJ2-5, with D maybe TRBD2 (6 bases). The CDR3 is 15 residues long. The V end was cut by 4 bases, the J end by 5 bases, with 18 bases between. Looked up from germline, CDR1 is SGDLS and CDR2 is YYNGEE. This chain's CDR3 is CASSHGSGIYETQYF. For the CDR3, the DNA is TGTGCCAGCAGCCACGGGAGTGGGATATATGAGACCCAGTACTTC.

This CDR3 reads CATSREGGSNQPQHF. Written as DNA, the CDR3 is TGTGCCACCAGCAGAGAGGGGGGGAGCAATCAGCCCCAGCATTTT. The chain combines TRBV15 with TRBJ1-5; perhaps TRBD1 as D (5 bases). CDR1 and CDR2 (germline): LNHNV, YYDKDF (reference sequence). Deletions cut 0 bases from V and 1 base from J, with 7 bases between. The CDR3 totals 15 residues.

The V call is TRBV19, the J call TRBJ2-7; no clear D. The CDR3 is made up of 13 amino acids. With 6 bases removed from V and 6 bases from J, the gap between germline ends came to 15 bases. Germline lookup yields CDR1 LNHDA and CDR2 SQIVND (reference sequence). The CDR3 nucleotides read TGTGCCAGTAGCCCATTTATCGGGTTCGAGCAGTACTTC. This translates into CASSPFIGFEQYF. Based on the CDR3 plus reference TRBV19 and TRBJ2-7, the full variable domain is DGGITQSPKYLFRKEGQNVTLSCEQNLNHDAMYWYRQDPGQGLRLIYYSQIVNDFQKGDIAEGYSVSREKKESFPLTVTSAQKNPTAFYLCASSPFIGFEQYFGPGTRLTVT.